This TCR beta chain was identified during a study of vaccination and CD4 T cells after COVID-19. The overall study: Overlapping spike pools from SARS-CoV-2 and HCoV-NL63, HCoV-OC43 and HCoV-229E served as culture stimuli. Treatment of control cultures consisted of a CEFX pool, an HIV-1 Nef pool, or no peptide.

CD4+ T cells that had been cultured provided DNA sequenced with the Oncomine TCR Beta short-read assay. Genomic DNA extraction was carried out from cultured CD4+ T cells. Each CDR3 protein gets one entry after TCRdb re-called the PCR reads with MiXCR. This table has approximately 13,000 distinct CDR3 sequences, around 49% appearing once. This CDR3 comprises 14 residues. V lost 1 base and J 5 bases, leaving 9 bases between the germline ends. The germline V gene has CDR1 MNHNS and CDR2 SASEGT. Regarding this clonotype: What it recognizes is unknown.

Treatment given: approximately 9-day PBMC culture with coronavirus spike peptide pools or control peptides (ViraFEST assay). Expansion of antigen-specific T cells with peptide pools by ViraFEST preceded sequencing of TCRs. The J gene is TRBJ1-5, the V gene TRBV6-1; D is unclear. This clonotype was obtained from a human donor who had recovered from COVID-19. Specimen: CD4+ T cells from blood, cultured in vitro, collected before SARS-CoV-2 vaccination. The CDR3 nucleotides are TGTGCCAGCAGTGAAGTGGGTGGGCATCAGCCCCAGCATTTT. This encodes CASSEVGGHQPQHF.